This T cell receptor (beta chain) appears in the sequencing data of a study of blood T cell repertoires in COVID-19. Turning to the study itself: Spain, Italy and the United States supplied samples that represented acute and convalescent COVID-19. Sources were T cells, B-cell-depleted T cells, or PBMCs; the material itself was cDNA or gDNA.

This clone was seen once. In the original workflow: Nucleated cell counts were estimated from reference gene primer amplification. Assay used: immunoSEQ multiplex PCR; TCRdb lists only in-frame clones, some missing. From that table come the V and J calls and clone size; the DNA was used to work out D and trimming. Found here are nearly 350,000 clones, approximately 87% of them singletons; the top ten hold more than 5%. Patients in Seattle were enrolled during active infection, then followed longitudinally. The CDR3 runs 18 residues. Trimming stripped 4 bases from V and 4 bases from J, with 21 bases between. CDR1 is KGHDR, CDR2 SFDVKD, per germline.

This clonotype originated in a woman aged 45-59 years with COVID-19, enrolled during active disease. V and J are TRBV24-1 and TRBJ1-4; a possible D gene is TRBD1 (5 bases). The specimen sequenced was peripheral blood. The CDR3 sequence is CATSDQANMDKFNEKLFF. Here the CDR3 DNA reads TGTGCCACCAGTGACCAAGCAAACATGGACAAATTTAATGAAAAACTGTTTTTT.